Below, one T cell receptor (beta chain) is given with its context. The sample is drawn from a study of shared T cell receptors in the human thymus. Sequencing was performed with immunoSEQ multiplex PCR; in TCRdb, only in-frame clones are kept and a portion is missing. The profile shows hundreds of thousands of clones, 85% to 90% of them singletons. Trimming cost V 1 base and J 5 bases, with 12 bases left between them. Per germline, CDR1 LGHNA and CDR2 YSLEER. CDR3 length equals 14 residues. These data also formed part of another study, on human thymus T cells.

The source is a boy younger than two with a congenital heart defect. V gene TRBV4-3 combines with J gene TRBJ2-7; D call uncertain. Sequenced: thymocytes. The CDR3 sequence is CASSQGPGSDEQYF. DNA for the CDR3: TGCGCCAGCAGCCAAGGACCTGGCAGCGACGAGCAGTACTTC.